This T cell receptor (beta chain) appears in the sequencing data of a study of identical twins. TCRdb used MiXCR to reprocess the 5' RACE reads, holding one entry per CDR3 protein. Counted here are 1.5 million or so distinct CDR3 sequences, under 35% occurring once; the ten biggest clones make up 0.25% to 0.3%. Every donor was a healthy Caucasian. The CDR3 totals 12 residues. V was cut by 6 bases and J by 6 bases, with 9 bases left in between. The sequence came from a newborn girl in good health. V and J are TRBV12-3 or TRBV12-4 and TRBJ1-5; no firm D call. The specimen sequenced was cord blood. As DNA, the CDR3 is TGTGCCAGCAGCGAACTAGTTCAGCCCCAGCATTTT. Residues: CASSELVQPQHF.